Listed here are 21 T cell receptor beta chains from one sample, sequenced in a study of blood T cell repertoires in COVID-19. This table comes from immunoSEQ multiplex PCR, and its TCRdb copy is limited to in-frame clones, with some not included. The table has approximately 530,000 clones, about 88% seen once. Sequences were obtained from peripheral blood. These receptors all come from a woman aged 45-59 years with COVID-19, enrolled during active disease.

CDR3 region: CASSERGDSRGQGQPQHF. The CDR3 DNA is TGTGCCAGCAGTGAAAGAGGGGATAGTAGGGGGCAGGGTCAGCCCCAGCATTTT. The chain combines TRBV6-1 with TRBJ1-5, with 7 bases lining up with TRBD1. The ends lost 2 bases at V and 6 bases at J; junction bases unmatched: 16. Germline lookup yields CDR1 MNHNS and CDR2 SASEGT. The CDR3 runs 18 residues.

The chain uses TRBV19 and TRBJ1-2, with 9 bases lining up with TRBD1. Germline V gives CDR1 LNHDA, CDR2 SQIVND (reference sequence). There are 11 residues in the CDR3. The J segment lost 7 bases and the V segment lost 9 bases, leaving 3 bases of the junction unmatched. In nucleotides, the CDR3 is TGTGCCAGCCGGACAGGGGTTGGCTACACCTTC. It specifies CASRTGVGYTF.

The rearrangement uses TRBV4-1 and TRBJ2-1; possible D gene TRBD1, 6 bases. The V gene's germline CDR1 is MGHRA and CDR2 YSYEKL. V gave up 4 bases and J gave up 5 bases, with 12 bases separating them. This CDR3 has 14 amino acids. CDR3 sequence: CASSRRTVDNEQFF. The DNA for the CDR3 is TGCGCCAGCAGCCGCCGGACAGTCGACAATGAGCAGTTCTTC.

This chain links TRBV7-3 with TRBJ2-3; D unclear. The CDR3 spans 16 residues. Per germline, CDR1 SGHTA and CDR2 FQGTGA. V lost 2 bases, J lost 0 bases, and 12 bases lay in between. The CDR3 loop is CASSLRYSPSTDTQYF. The CDR3 DNA sequence: TGTGCCAGCAGCTTACGTTACAGTCCTAGCACAGATACGCAGTATTTT.

The chain has TRBV30 and TRBJ1-2, with D tentatively TRBD1 (5 bases). Trimming stripped 4 bases from V and 8 bases from J, with 17 bases between. This CDR3 comprises 13 residues. In germline, CDR1 is GTSNPN, CDR2 SVGIG (reference sequence). The CDR3 loop reads CAWTPGVQVGYTF. The CDR3 DNA reads TGTGCCTGGACCCCGGGGGTGCAAGTAGGCTACACCTTC. The full variable domain, its missing parts supplied by reference TRBV30 and TRBJ1-2, is SQTIHQWPATLVQPVGSPLSLECTVEGTSNPNLYWYRQAAGRGLQLLFYSVGIGQISSEVPQNLSASRPQDRQFILSSKKLLLSDSGFYLCAWTPGVQVGYTFGSGTRLTVV.

The rearrangement links TRBV29-1 to TRBJ1-1; D unresolved. V lost 1 base and J lost 7, with 7 bases in between. Germline V gives CDR1 SQVTM, CDR2 ANQGSEA. CDR3 length: 11 amino acids. This CDR3 is CSVEGGVEAFF. In DNA, the CDR3 is TGCAGCGTTGAAGGGGGAGTTGAAGCTTTCTTT.

The chain is built from TRBV11-3 and TRBJ2-6; D is unresolved. Looked up from germline, CDR1 is SGHNT and CDR2 is YENEEA. The V end was cut by 5 bases, the J end by 0 bases, with 5 bases between. The CDR3 totals 14 residues. CDR3 DNA: TGTGCCAGCAGCCCCGGCTCTGGGGCCAACGTCCTGACTTTC. As protein: CASSPGSGANVLTF.

Only a few counts were recorded for this clone. V and J are TRBV30 and TRBJ1-6; unclear D gene. Trimming took off 7 bases at V and 0 bases at J, with 7 bases between the two ends. Germline loops: CDR1 GTSNPN, CDR2 SVGIG (reference sequence). This CDR3 region has 13 residues. The CDR3 protein is CALQSSYNSPLHF. Here the CDR3 DNA reads TGTGCCTTACAGAGCTCCTATAATTCACCCCTCCACTTT.

The chain is built from TRBV3-1 (or the pseudogene TRBV3-2) and TRBJ2-7; no firm D call. Germline V gene lookup returns CDR1 LGHDT and CDR2 YNNKEL (reference sequence). This CDR3 has 15 residues. V was pared by 0 bases and J by 3 bases, with 12 bases between. Written as DNA, the CDR3 is TGTGCCAGCAGCCAAGACACACGCCGTCGCTACGAGCAGTACTTC. This encodes CASSQDTRRRYEQYF.

The chain is built from TRBV11-2 and TRBJ1-1; maybe TRBD1 (5 bases). Germline values: CDR1 SGHAT, CDR2 FQNNGV. V shed 1 base and J shed 3 bases, with 6 bases lying between them. This CDR3 contains 13 residues. In nucleotides, the CDR3 is TGTGCCAGCAGCTTAGCAGGGCACACTGAAGCTTTCTTT. It codes for CASSLAGHTEAFF.

The gene calls are TRBV4-1 and TRBJ1-2; D possibly corresponds to TRBD1 (6 bases). CDR1 is MGHRA and CDR2 is YSYEKL in the germline V gene. The CDR3 runs 15 residues. Trimming shortened V by 4 bases and J by 2 bases, and 14 bases separated the two germline ends. CDR3 coding DNA: TGCGCCAGCAGCCCGTCCGGGACACGGAACTATGGCTACACCTTC. It encodes CASSPSGTRNYGYTF.

V is TRBV6-5 and J is TRBJ2-1; the D gene is possibly TRBD2 (6 bases). CDR1 and CDR2 from the germline V gene are MNHEY and SVGAGI. The CDR3 has 14 amino acids. The V end lost 6 bases, the J end lost 0 bases, and 9 bases lay between the germline ends. The CDR3 region is CASRGTDSYNEQFF. DNA for the CDR3: TGTGCCAGCAGGGGGACTGACTCCTACAATGAGCAGTTCTTC.

J is TRBJ1-1 and V is TRBV4-1; unclear D gene. Deletions cut 1 base from V and 1 base from J, with 4 bases between. The CDR3 sequence is 13 residues long. CDR1 is MGHRA and CDR2 is YSYEKL in the germline V gene. The CDR3 sequence is CASSQGQNTEAFF. The DNA of the CDR3 is TGCGCCAGCAGCCAAGGGCAGAACACTGAAGCTTTCTTT.

A word on this clone: At the DNA level, this CDR3 is encoded by other sequences in the same sample as well. This chain uses TRBV12-3 or TRBV12-4 with TRBJ2-1; unclear D gene. The CDR3 is made up of 11 amino acids. Between the trimmed V and J ends, which lost 3 bases and 6 bases, there was a span of 3 bases. CDR3 DNA sequence: TGTGCCAGCAGTTTTAGCAATGAGCAGTTCTTC. Amino acid sequence: CASSFSNEQFF.

The chain joins TRBV30 to TRBJ2-3, with TRBD2 matching over 8 bases. Germline V gene sequence: CDR1 GTSNPN, CDR2 SVGIG (reference sequence). The CDR3 consists of 15 residues. V trimming: 1 base; J trimming: 2 bases; junction bases outside the gene matches: 5. CDR3 nucleotide sequence: TGTGCCTGGAGTGGAATAGCGGGGCCCACAGATACGCAGTATTTT. Its protein is CAWSGIAGPTDTQYF.

The chain joins TRBV28 to TRBJ2-7; 10 bases are shared with TRBD2. The CDR3 covers 17 residues. V dropped 7 bases and J dropped 0; count of bases not matched to a gene: 12. In germline, CDR1 is MDHEN, CDR2 SYDVKM. In DNA form, the CDR3 reads TGTGCCAGCACCGTTCCCCCCAGCGGGGGGGTCTCCTACGAGCAGTACTTC. Amino acid sequence: CASTVPPSGGVSYEQYF.

This chain links TRBV28 with TRBJ2-5; 8 bases agree with TRBD2. CDR3 size: 13 residues. V trimming: 10 bases; J trimming: 3 bases; junction bases outside the gene matches: 7. Germline CDR1 reads MDHEN; CDR2 reads SYDVKM. Here the CDR3 reads CATQRGGKETQYF. CDR3 bases: TGTGCCACCCAACGGGGGGGCAAAGAGACCCAGTACTTC.

This clone was counted a single time. The chain has TRBV18 and TRBJ2-7; D ambiguous. Germline CDR1 KGHSH, CDR2 LQKENI. The CDR3 totals 13 residues. Trimming shortened V by 3 bases and J by 2 bases, and 8 bases separated the two germline ends. The CDR3 DNA reads TGTGCCAGCTCACCTAACTATACCTACGAGCAGTACTTC. Protein product: CASSPNYTYEQYF.

The genes are TRBV28 and TRBJ1-5; weak D call: TRBD1 (6 bases). Germline lookup yields CDR1 MDHEN and CDR2 SYDVKM. V lost 6 bases and J 3 bases, leaving 12 bases between the germline ends. CDR3 length equals 14 residues. CDR3 nucleotide sequence: TGTGCCAGCAGCCCGGGGGGGGCCAATCAGCCCCAGCATTTT. Protein product: CASSPGGANQPQHF.

J is TRBJ1-3 and V is TRBV5-1; tentatively, D is TRBD1 (6 bases). CDR3 length: 16 residues. Trimming pared 0 bases from V and 0 bases from J, leaving 10 bases between. Looked up from germline, CDR1 is SGHRS and CDR2 is YFSETQ. This CDR3 reads CASSLAGHHSGNTIYF. The DNA for the CDR3 is TGCGCCAGCAGCTTGGCGGGACACCACTCTGGAAACACCATATATTTT.

The chain recombines TRBV5-1 with TRBJ2-3; D is possibly TRBD2 (5 bases). CDR3 length equals 16 residues. CDR1 is SGHRS, CDR2 YFSETQ, per germline. V was cut by 4 bases and J by 3 bases, with 18 bases left in between. Written as DNA, the CDR3 is TGCGCCAGCAGCCCCGGACCGGGGTTTGGAACAGATACGCAGTATTTT. This translates into CASSPGPGFGTDTQYF.